One and the same sample provided the 9 T cell receptor beta chains below, sequenced in a study of preoperative IRX-2 immunotherapy in early breast cancer. As to treatment: preoperative locoregional IRX-2 cytokine immunotherapy. Generated by immunoSEQ multiplex PCR, the TCRdb table keeps only in-frame clones and is missing some. The profile shows around 34,000 clones, around 86% of them singletons. The source was lymph node tissue, collected from a patient treated with IRX-2 immunotherapy. The receptors stem from a human donor with breast cancer.

Only a few counts were recorded for this clone. J is TRBJ2-1 and V is TRBV15; D is undetermined. CDR3 length: 15 residues. V gave up 0 bases and J gave up 4 bases, with 10 bases separating them. CDR1 is LNHNV and CDR2 is YYDKDF in the germline V gene (reference sequence). The CDR3 spells CATSRDRRGYNEQFF. The CDR3 DNA is TGTGCCACCAGCAGAGATCGCAGAGGTTACAATGAGCAGTTCTTC.

The chain recombines TRBV30 with TRBJ1-6, with TRBD1 as a possible D gene (5 bases). The length of the CDR3 is 14 residues. V lost 1 base, J lost 8 bases, and 12 bases lay in between. Germline V gene sequence: CDR1 GTSNPN, CDR2 SVGIG (reference sequence). The CDR3 spells CAWSEGGRDSPLHF. CDR3 coding DNA: TGTGCCTGGAGTGAGGGCGGCAGGGATTCACCCCTCCACTTT.

V is TRBV6-8 and J is TRBJ1-5; D is unclear. The CDR3 loop spans 14 amino acids. V was pared by 5 bases and J by 0 bases, with 8 bases between. Germline V gene lookup returns CDR1 MNHGY and CDR2 SAAAGT. The CDR3 reads CASSTFGSNQPQHF. DNA for the CDR3: TGTGCCAGCAGTACTTTCGGTAGCAATCAGCCCCAGCATTTT.

The genes are TRBV23-1 and TRBJ2-7; no firm D call. TRBV23-1 is recorded as an ORF, its role being uncertain. Trimming left V 5 bases short and J 0 bases short, with 17 bases between. CDR3 size: 16 residues. CDR3 region: CASSDICGRSSYEQYF. In nucleotides, the CDR3 is TGCGCCAGCAGTGACATTTGTGGCAGAAGCTCCTACGAGCAGTACTTC.

The V and J genes are TRBV6-8 and TRBJ2-7; 7 bases map to TRBD2. With V trimmed by 3 bases and J by 2 bases, 13 bases remained unmatched. This CDR3 comprises 17 residues. CDR1 and CDR2 (germline): MNHGY, SAAAGT. The CDR3 sequence: CASSYSAAGVNAYEQYF. Written as DNA, the CDR3 is TGTGCCAGCAGTTATTCGGCGGCGGGAGTAAACGCCTACGAGCAGTACTTC.

The V call is TRBV19, the J call TRBJ1-2; TRBD1 matches at 9 bases. The germline V gene encodes CDR1 LNHDA and CDR2 SQIVND (reference sequence). The CDR3 consists of 15 residues. After removal of 2 bases from V and 5 bases from J, the junction contained 6 bases not matched to a gene. CDR3: CASSIRGQGDYGYTF. DNA for the CDR3: TGTGCCAGTAGTATAAGGGGACAGGGCGATTATGGCTACACCTTC.

This clone came up once. The V gene is TRBV6-8, the J gene TRBJ2-6, with 7 bases fitting TRBD1. The CDR3 spans 16 residues. V shed 5 bases, J shed 0 bases, and the junction held 4 bases outside the gene matches. Germline loops: CDR1 MNHGY, CDR2 SAAAGT. The CDR3 loop is CASSVRTGSGANVLTF. In DNA, the CDR3 is TGTGCCAGCAGTGTCCGGACAGGCTCTGGGGCCAACGTCCTGACTTTC.

This chain uses TRBV10-2 with TRBJ1-1; D gene ambiguous. The germline V and J ends were trimmed by 3 bases and 1 base, with 6 bases remaining between them. The germline V gene has CDR1 WSHSY and CDR2 SAAADI. The CDR3 is made up of 13 amino acids. The CDR3 reads CASSDPRNTEAFF. The CDR3 DNA is TGCGCCAGCAGTGATCCCAGGAACACTGAAGCTTTCTTT.

The chain links TRBV30 to TRBJ2-5; TRBD1 aligns across 9 bases. The length of the CDR3 is 13 residues. With V trimmed by 5 bases and J by 2 bases, 3 bases remained unmatched. Germline V gene lookup returns CDR1 GTSNPN and CDR2 SVGIG (reference sequence). CDR3 sequence reads: CAWYGQGQETQYF. The CDR3 DNA reads TGTGCCTGGTACGGACAGGGGCAAGAGACCCAGTACTTC.